This T cell receptor beta chain originates from a study of PD-1 blockade in classical Hodgkin lymphoma. The germline V gene has CDR1 MDHEN and CDR2 SYDVKM. This CDR3 spans 14 amino acids. With V trimmed by 3 bases and J by 0 bases, 0 bases remained unmatched. Each and every patient relapsed after autologous stem cell transplantation, and patients got differing brentuximab vedotin exposure. Sequencing was performed with immunoSEQ multiplex PCR; in TCRdb, only in-frame clones are kept and a portion is missing. In the table there are about 30,000 clones, 60% to 75% of which are singletons. The TCR sequence derives from a human donor with classical Hodgkin lymphoma. The source material was peripheral blood mononuclear cells (PBMCs), sampled before the second cycle of nivolumab. This chain joins TRBV28 and TRBJ2-7, with TRBD1 matching 9 bases. The DNA for the CDR3 is TGTGCCAGCAGTTTGACAGGGGGCTCCTACGAGCAGTACTTC. Protein product: CASSLTGGSYEQYF.